The rows below give T cell receptor beta chains drawn from one sample of a study of identical twins. TCRdb recomputed calls from the 5' RACE reads with MiXCR, one row per CDR3 protein. Found here are roughly 710,000 distinct CDR3 sequences, 5.5% to 7.5% of them singletons; the top ten hold about 2%. The sequenced material came from naive T cells sorted from blood. These receptors all come from a man aged 18 to 30 in good health. Each CDR3 is given with its conserved first and last residue. The D gene is left open where the match is weak. Clone size appears in some rows only: once, few, many, or a class for an expanded clone.

V	D	size	J	CDR3	DNA
TRBV14	NA	many	TRBJ2-7	CASSQGSGAVYEQYF	TGTGCCAGCAGCCAAGGGTCCGGAGCAGTCTACGAGCAGTACTTC
TRBV24-1	NA	few	TRBJ2-2	CATSDLYYGELFF	TGTGCCACCAGTGATTTGTACTACGGGGAGCTGTTTTTT
TRBV14	NA	NA	TRBJ1-4	CASSQWNEKLFF	TGTGCCAGCAGCCAGTGGAATGAAAAACTGTTTTTT
TRBV5-1	NA	few	TRBJ2-2	CASSYAGRTGELFF	TGCGCCAGCAGCTATGCAGGGAGGACCGGGGAGCTGTTTTTT
TRBV20-1	TRBD1	NA	TRBJ1-5	CSARDRVGNQPQHF	TGCAGTGCTAGGGACAGGGTCGGCAATCAGCCCCAGCATTTT
TRBV28	NA	NA	TRBJ2-3	CASSLRGYEETQYF	TGTGCCAGCAGTTTAAGAGGTTACGAGGAAACGCAGTATTTT
TRBV29-1	NA	many	TRBJ1-2	CSMRDTSNYGYTF	TGCAGCATGCGGGACACCTCTAACTATGGCTACACCTTC
TRBV19	NA	many	TRBJ1-1	CASSIIAGDTEAFF	TGTGCCAGTAGTATAATAGCCGGCGACACTGAAGCTTTCTTT
TRBV5-1	TRBD1	NA	TRBJ1-1	CASSTDRLGQVSEAFF	TGCGCCAGCAGCACAGACCGTCTTGGACAGGTCTCTGAAGCTTTCTTT
TRBV7-2	NA	NA	TRBJ2-1	CASSPRRLVYEQFF	TGTGCCAGCAGTCCTCGAAGACTAGTATATGAGCAGTTCTTC
TRBV10-2	NA	many	TRBJ2-3	CASRGTFSRTDTQYF	TGCGCCAGCAGAGGGACATTCAGCCGCACAGATACGCAGTATTTT
TRBV5-1	NA	few	TRBJ2-5	CASSLRQYQETQYF	TGCGCCAGCAGCTTGCGGCAGTACCAAGAGACCCAGTACTTC
TRBV29-1	NA	many	TRBJ2-1	CSVSRELGRTYNEQFF	TGCAGCGTTAGCCGGGAGCTGGGTCGAACCTACAATGAGCAGTTCTTC
TRBV28	TRBD1	many	TRBJ1-2	CASSTGQGVSYGYTF	TGTGCCAGCAGTACCGGACAGGGGGTTTCGTATGGCTACACCTTC
TRBV5-6	NA	many	TRBJ1-2	CASSFNGERGYGYTF	TGTGCCAGCAGTTTCAATGGGGAGCGCGGCTATGGCTACACCTTC
TRBV3-1	NA	NA	TRBJ1-1	CASSPGQPGGAFF	TGTGCCAGCAGCCCTGGGCAGCCCGGGGGGGCTTTCTTT
TRBV29-1	NA	many	TRBJ2-1	CSALVPGDEQFF	TGCAGCGCCTTAGTCCCTGGGGATGAGCAGTTCTTC
TRBV7-9	TRBD1	few	TRBJ2-7	CASSSYVQGAAYEQYF	TGTGCCAGCAGCTCCTATGTACAGGGGGCGGCCTACGAGCAGTACTTC
TRBV24-1	NA	many	TRBJ2-7	CATSREDEQYF	TGTGCCACCAGCCGAGAGGACGAGCAGTACTTC
TRBV12-3/TRBV12-4	TRBD1	many	TRBJ1-1	CASSQGEAEAFF	TGTGCCAGCAGCCAGGGGGAGGCTGAAGCTTTCTTT
TRBV30	NA	NA	TRBJ1-1	CAWSTTGNTEAFF	TGTGCCTGGAGTACGACTGGCAACACTGAAGCTTTCTTT
TRBV5-1	NA	few	TRBJ2-6	CASSFGMSGANVLTF	TGCGCCAGCAGCTTCGGGATGAGTGGGGCCAACGTCCTGACTTTC
TRBV15	TRBD2	NA	TRBJ2-3	CATSRVAGGEADTQYF	TGTGCCACCAGCAGAGTAGCGGGAGGAGAGGCAGATACGCAGTATTTT
TRBV27	NA	NA	TRBJ1-1	CASSPGLPGTEAFF	TGTGCCAGCAGCCCCGGACTACCGGGCACTGAAGCTTTCTTT
TRBV12-3/TRBV12-4	NA	NA	TRBJ1-1	CASSLAQTVEAFF	TGTGCCAGCAGTTTAGCGCAGACAGTTGAAGCTTTCTTT
TRBV7-2	NA	NA	TRBJ1-3	CASSLARGVDTIYF	TGTGCCAGCAGCTTAGCTAGGGGGGTGGACACCATATATTTT
TRBV20-1	TRBD2	many	TRBJ2-1	CSVKTSRRINEQFF	TGCAGTGTTAAGACTAGCCGGAGAATAAATGAGCAGTTCTTC